A selection of T cell receptor beta chains follows, all from one sample in a study of OX40 agonist ivuxolimab in advanced cancers. Clones were read by immunoSEQ multiplex PCR, and TCRdb kept only the in-frame ones, dropping some. This table has about 59,000 clones, about 85% appearing once. Sequencing was performed on CD4+ or CD8+ T cells sorted from blood, taken in a trial of the OX40 agonist ivuxolimab. The receptor set was obtained from an adult with an advanced solid tumor such as melanoma, head and neck, liver or kidney cancer. Each CDR3 is given with its conserved first and last residue. The D gene is left open where the match is weak. Rows may omit the clone size; those that give it use once, few, many or a size class.

CDR3 protein: CASFPRISGRADGELFF
CDR3 DNA: TGTGCCAGCTTTCCACGGATCAGCGGGAGGGCCGACGGGGAGCTGTTTTTT
D gene: TRBD2
J gene: TRBJ2-2
clone size: .
V gene: TRBV7-8
CDR3 length: 17

CDR3 protein: CASSPGRYSNQPQHF
CDR3 DNA: TGCGCCAGCAGTCCGGGCCGCTATAGCAATCAGCCCCAGCATTTT
D gene: .
J gene: TRBJ1-5
clone size: once
V gene: TRBV10-2
CDR3 length: 15

CDR3 protein: CASSDTSGSYEQYF
CDR3 DNA: TGTGCCAGCAGTGATACTAGCGGTTCCTACGAGCAGTACTTC
D gene: TRBD2
J gene: TRBJ2-7
clone size: .
V gene: TRBV2
CDR3 length: 14

CDR3 protein: CASSENRETEAFF
CDR3 DNA: TGTGCCAGCAGTGAGAACAGGGAGACTGAAGCTTTCTTT
D gene: .
J gene: TRBJ1-1
clone size: .
V gene: TRBV2
CDR3 length: 13

CDR3 protein: CASSLGTGQGNTEAFF
CDR3 DNA: TGTGCCAGCAGCTTAGGGACAGGGCAAGGGAACACTGAAGCTTTCTTT
D gene: TRBD1
J gene: TRBJ1-1
clone size: .
V gene: TRBV7-2
CDR3 length: 16

CDR3 protein: CSVAQSVDNEQFF
CDR3 DNA: TGCAGCGTTGCACAGTCAGTAGACAATGAGCAGTTCTTC
D gene: .
J gene: TRBJ2-1
clone size: .
V gene: TRBV29-1
CDR3 length: 13

CDR3 protein: CAWSGDIFKGQYF
CDR3 DNA: TGTGCCTGGAGTGGTGACATATTTAAAGGGCAGTACTTC
D gene: .
J gene: TRBJ2-7
clone size: .
V gene: TRBV30
CDR3 length: 13

CDR3 protein: CSVSRKDGEKLFF
CDR3 DNA: TGCAGCGTTTCGAGGAAGGACGGAGAAAAACTGTTTTTT
D gene: .
J gene: TRBJ1-4
clone size: .
V gene: TRBV29-1
CDR3 length: 13

CDR3 protein: CASSFMRDAYEQYF
CDR3 DNA: TGTGCCAGCAGCTTTATGCGGGACGCCTACGAGCAGTACTTC
D gene: .
J gene: TRBJ2-7
clone size: few
V gene: TRBV7-8
CDR3 length: 14

CDR3 protein: CASSFGGSYEQYF
CDR3 DNA: TGTGCCAGCAGCTTTGGGGGCTCCTACGAGCAGTACTTC
D gene: .
J gene: TRBJ2-7
clone size: .
V gene: TRBV5-4
CDR3 length: 13

CDR3 protein: CASLSRVANVLTF
CDR3 DNA: TGTGCCAGCTTATCCAGGGTGGCCAACGTCCTGACTTTC
D gene: .
J gene: TRBJ2-6
clone size: .
V gene: TRBV6-5
CDR3 length: 13

CDR3 protein: CASSQTGAEGEKLFF
CDR3 DNA: TGCGCCAGCAGCCAAACAGGGGCAGAGGGGGAAAAACTGTTTTTT
D gene: TRBD1
J gene: TRBJ1-4
clone size: .
V gene: TRBV4-1
CDR3 length: 15

CDR3 protein: CASSVGLADTGELFF
CDR3 DNA: TGTGCCAGCAGCGTCGGGCTAGCGGACACCGGGGAGCTGTTTTTT
D gene: TRBD2
J gene: TRBJ2-2
clone size: .
V gene: TRBV9
CDR3 length: 15

CDR3 protein: CASSEGYGTSSYEQYF
CDR3 DNA: TGTGCCAGCAGCGAAGGATACGGGACTAGCAGCTACGAGCAGTACTTC
D gene: TRBD2
J gene: TRBJ2-7
clone size: few
V gene: TRBV7-9
CDR3 length: 16

CDR3 protein: CATSRGTSPGDSEQFF
CDR3 DNA: TGTGCCACCAGCAGAGGGACTAGTCCTGGGGACTCTGAGCAGTTCTTC
D gene: TRBD2
J gene: TRBJ2-1
clone size: .
V gene: TRBV15
CDR3 length: 16

CDR3 protein: CAISDGQGVGGYTF
CDR3 DNA: TGTGCCATCAGTGATGGACAGGGGGTTGGTGGCTACACCTTC
D gene: TRBD1
J gene: TRBJ1-2
clone size: .
V gene: TRBV10-3
CDR3 length: 14

CDR3 protein: CASTTSTGELFF
CDR3 DNA: TGTGCCAGTACCACTTCGACCGGGGAGCTGTTTTTT
D gene: .
J gene: TRBJ2-2
clone size: .
V gene: TRBV19
CDR3 length: 12

CDR3 protein: CASSLTGGTDTQYF
CDR3 DNA: TGTGCCAGCAGTTTAACGGGGGGGACAGATACGCAGTATTTT
D gene: TRBD2
J gene: TRBJ2-3
clone size: once
V gene: TRBV27
CDR3 length: 14

CDR3 protein: CASSYEGRNGYTF
CDR3 DNA: TGTGCCAGCAGTTACGAGGGCAGAAATGGCTACACCTTC
D gene: .
J gene: TRBJ1-2
clone size: .
V gene: TRBV6-5
CDR3 length: 13

CDR3 protein: CASSLMGTSGGTSTDTQYF
CDR3 DNA: TGTGCCAGCAGCTTAATGGGGACTAGCGGGGGAACTAGCACAGATACGCAGTATTTT
D gene: TRBD2
J gene: TRBJ2-3
clone size: .
V gene: TRBV7-3
CDR3 length: 19

CDR3 protein: CASSSRGASGGAVNEQFF
CDR3 DNA: TGTGCCAGCAGCTCAAGAGGGGCTAGCGGGGGGGCCGTAAATGAGCAGTTCTTC
D gene: TRBD2
J gene: TRBJ2-1
clone size: .
V gene: TRBV7-8
CDR3 length: 18

CDR3 protein: CASSFRAGGVETQYF
CDR3 DNA: TGTGCCAGCAGTTTCAGAGCGGGAGGTGTAGAGACCCAGTACTTC
D gene: TRBD2
J gene: TRBJ2-5
clone size: .
V gene: TRBV28
CDR3 length: 15

CDR3 protein: CASSISDRGRISGDTQYF
CDR3 DNA: TGTGCCAGCAGCATTTCGGACAGGGGGCGCATAAGTGGAGATACGCAGTATTTT
D gene: TRBD1
J gene: TRBJ2-3
clone size: .
V gene: TRBV27
CDR3 length: 18

CDR3 protein: CASSRLRTSTDTQYF
CDR3 DNA: TGTGCCAGCTCCCGCCTCAGGACTAGCACAGATACGCAGTATTTT
D gene: .
J gene: TRBJ2-3
clone size: .
V gene: TRBV18
CDR3 length: 15

CDR3 protein: CASSKGQGASYEQYF
CDR3 DNA: TGTGCCAGCAGCAAGGGACAGGGGGCGTCCTACGAGCAGTACTTC
D gene: TRBD1
J gene: TRBJ2-7
clone size: .
V gene: TRBV5-4
CDR3 length: 15

CDR3 protein: CASSRDFAGYTF
CDR3 DNA: TGTGCCAGCAGTAGGGACTTCGCGGGCTACACCTTC
D gene: .
J gene: TRBJ1-2
clone size: .
V gene: TRBV28
CDR3 length: 12

CDR3 protein: CASSARTGGYNSPLHF
CDR3 DNA: TGTGCCAGTAGTGCAAGGACAGGGGGTTATAATTCACCCCTCCACTTT
D gene: TRBD1
J gene: TRBJ1-6
clone size: .
V gene: TRBV19
CDR3 length: 16

CDR3 protein: CASSEPSALPFEQYF
CDR3 DNA: TGTGCCAGCAGTGAACCCTCTGCACTCCCCTTTGAGCAGTACTTC
D gene: .
J gene: TRBJ2-7
clone size: .
V gene: TRBV6-1
CDR3 length: 15

CDR3 protein: CASSFSENTEAFF
CDR3 DNA: TGTGCCAGCAGCTTCTCAGAGAACACTGAAGCTTTCTTT
D gene: .
J gene: TRBJ1-1
clone size: once
V gene: TRBV7-3
CDR3 length: 13

CDR3 protein: CASSEGWGKGEKLFF
CDR3 DNA: TGTGCCAGCAGTGAAGGATGGGGGAAAGGAGAAAAACTGTTTTTT
D gene: .
J gene: TRBJ1-4
clone size: once
V gene: TRBV6-1
CDR3 length: 15

CDR3 protein: CASRKDGGKGHTGELFF
CDR3 DNA: TGTGCCAGCAGAAAGGACGGCGGGAAAGGCCACACCGGGGAGCTGTTTTTT
D gene: .
J gene: TRBJ2-2
clone size: few
V gene: TRBV11-1
CDR3 length: 17

CDR3 protein: CASSLGYPNEKLFF
CDR3 DNA: TGTGCCAGCAGCTTAGGTTACCCGAATGAAAAACTGTTTTTT
D gene: .
J gene: TRBJ1-4
clone size: .
V gene: TRBV5-8
CDR3 length: 14

CDR3 protein: CASSPRLAGGYNEQFF
CDR3 DNA: TGTGCCAGCAGCCCGAGACTAGCGGGAGGATACAATGAGCAGTTCTTC
D gene: TRBD2
J gene: TRBJ2-1
clone size: .
V gene: TRBV7-9
CDR3 length: 16

CDR3 protein: CASSFGLGETQYF
CDR3 DNA: TGTGCCAGCAGCTTTGGGTTGGGGGAGACCCAGTACTTC
D gene: .
J gene: TRBJ2-5
clone size: few
V gene: TRBV11-2
CDR3 length: 13

CDR3 protein: CASSILRQDPNSPLHF
CDR3 DNA: TGTGCCAGCAGCATCCTCAGACAGGACCCGAATTCACCCCTCCACTTT
D gene: .
J gene: TRBJ1-6
clone size: .
V gene: TRBV7-9
CDR3 length: 16

CDR3 protein: CASSPRQGASTGELFF
CDR3 DNA: TGTGCCAGCTCACCGCGACAGGGGGCGAGCACCGGGGAGCTGTTTTTT
D gene: TRBD1
J gene: TRBJ2-2
clone size: .
V gene: TRBV18
CDR3 length: 16

CDR3 protein: CASSSTGGNQPQHF
CDR3 DNA: TGTGCCAGCAGCTCGACAGGGGGCAATCAGCCCCAGCATTTT
D gene: TRBD1
J gene: TRBJ1-5
clone size: .
V gene: TRBV7-9
CDR3 length: 14